The TCR beta chain under discussion was sequenced for a study of T cell responses to AZD1222 COVID-19 vaccine. Overall study results and limits: Repertoires were sampled only after the peak T cell response. Clonal diversity was possibly underestimated; the donors were predominantly white British and more often female. Targeting of unmutated variant regions was reportedly seen in nearly half of spike-specific TCRs. At 160-218 and 743-854, vaccine-associated CD4 TCRs were dominant, and they spanned spike.

A single count supports this clone. Its antigen remains unidentified. Sequencing was performed with immunoSEQ multiplex PCR; in TCRdb, only in-frame clones are kept and a portion is missing. The sample includes under 110,000 clones, 75% to 95% seen only once; the top ten take 1% to 1.5%. CDR1 is MGHRA, CDR2 YSYEKL, per germline. The CDR3 runs 14 residues. V shed 4 bases, J shed 8 bases, and the junction held 6 bases outside the gene matches. The gene calls are TRBV4-1 and TRBJ1-4; 8 bases line up with TRBD1. Material: peripheral blood, obtained on day 0 of AZD1222 vaccination. The receptor's source is an adult in good health. The CDR3 nucleotides are TGCGCCAGCAGCCCCGGACAGGGACGGGAAAAACTGTTTTTT. It specifies CASSPGQGREKLFF.